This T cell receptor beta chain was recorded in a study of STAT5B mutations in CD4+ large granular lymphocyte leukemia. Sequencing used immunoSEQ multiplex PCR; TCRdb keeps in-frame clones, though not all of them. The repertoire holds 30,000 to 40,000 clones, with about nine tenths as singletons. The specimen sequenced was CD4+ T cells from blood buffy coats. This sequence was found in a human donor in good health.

The DNA for the CDR3 is TGTGCCAGCAGTTACTCTGTCGGGGGGAAAAACATTCAGTACTTC. Protein sequence: CASSYSVGGKNIQYF. The genes are TRBV6-5 and TRBJ2-4; 7 bases align to TRBD2. The CDR3 sequence is 15 residues long. J was trimmed by 4 bases and V by 0 bases; bases with no gene match: 3. Germline assignment: CDR1 MNHEY and CDR2 SVGAGI.